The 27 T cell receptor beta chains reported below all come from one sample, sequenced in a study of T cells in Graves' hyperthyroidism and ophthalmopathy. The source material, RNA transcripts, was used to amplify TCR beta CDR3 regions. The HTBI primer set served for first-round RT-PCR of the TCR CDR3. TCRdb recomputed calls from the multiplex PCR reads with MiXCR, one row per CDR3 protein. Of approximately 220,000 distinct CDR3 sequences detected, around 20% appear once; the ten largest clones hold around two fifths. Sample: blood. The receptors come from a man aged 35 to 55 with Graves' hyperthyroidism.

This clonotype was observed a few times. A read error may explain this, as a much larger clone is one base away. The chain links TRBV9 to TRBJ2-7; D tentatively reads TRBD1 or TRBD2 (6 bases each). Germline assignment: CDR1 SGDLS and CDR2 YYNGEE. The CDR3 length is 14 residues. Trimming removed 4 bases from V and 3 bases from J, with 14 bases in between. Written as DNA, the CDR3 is TGTGCCAGCAGCCCCCCGGGGGCGAGCTACGAGCAGTACTTC. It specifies CASSPPGASYEQYF.

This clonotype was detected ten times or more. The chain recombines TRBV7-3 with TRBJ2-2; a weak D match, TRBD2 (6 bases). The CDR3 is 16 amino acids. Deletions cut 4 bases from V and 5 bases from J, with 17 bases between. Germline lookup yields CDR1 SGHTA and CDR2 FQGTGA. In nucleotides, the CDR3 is TGTGCCAGCAGCTCAGCGGGTAGGGCCAGGACCGGGGAGCTGTTTTTT. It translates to CASSSAGRARTGELFF. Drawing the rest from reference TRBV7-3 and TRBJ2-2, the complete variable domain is GAGVSQTPSNKVTEKGKYVELRCDPISGHTALYWYRQSLGQGPEFLIYFQGTGAADDSGLPNDRFFAVRPEGSVSTLKIQRTERGDSAVYLCASSSAGRARTGELFFGEGSRLTVL.

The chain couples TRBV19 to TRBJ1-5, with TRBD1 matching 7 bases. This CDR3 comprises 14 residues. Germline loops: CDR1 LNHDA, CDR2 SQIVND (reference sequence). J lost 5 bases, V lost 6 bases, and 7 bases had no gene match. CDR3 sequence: CASRVRDSHQPQHF. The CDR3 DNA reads TGTGCCAGTAGAGTCCGGGACAGCCATCAGCCCCAGCATTTT.

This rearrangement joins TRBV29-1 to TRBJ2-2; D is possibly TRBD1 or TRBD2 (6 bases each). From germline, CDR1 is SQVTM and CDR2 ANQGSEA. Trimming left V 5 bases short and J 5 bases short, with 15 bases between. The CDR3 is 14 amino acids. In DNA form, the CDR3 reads TGCAGCGTTCCCGGACAGAGCGGGACCGGGGAGCTGTTTTTT. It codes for CSVPGQSGTGELFF.

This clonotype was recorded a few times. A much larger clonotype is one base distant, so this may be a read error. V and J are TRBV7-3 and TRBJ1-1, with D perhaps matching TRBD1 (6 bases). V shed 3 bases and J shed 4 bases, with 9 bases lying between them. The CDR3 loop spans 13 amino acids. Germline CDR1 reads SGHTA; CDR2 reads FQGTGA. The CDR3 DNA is TGTGCCAGCAGCTTTACAGGGATCACTGAAGCTTTCTTT. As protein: CASSFTGITEAFF.

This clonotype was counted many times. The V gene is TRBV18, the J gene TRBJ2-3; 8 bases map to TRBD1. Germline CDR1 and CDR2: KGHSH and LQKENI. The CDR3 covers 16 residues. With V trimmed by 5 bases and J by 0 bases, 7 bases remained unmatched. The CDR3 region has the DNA TGTGCCAGCTCAGGGGACAGGACTTTTAGCACAGATACGCAGTATTTT. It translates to CASSGDRTFSTDTQYF.

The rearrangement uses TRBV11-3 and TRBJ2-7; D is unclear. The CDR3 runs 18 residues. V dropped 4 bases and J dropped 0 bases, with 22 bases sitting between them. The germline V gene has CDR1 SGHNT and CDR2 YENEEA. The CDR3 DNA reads TGTGCCAGCAGCTCCCCCCCTGGGCAGGTGGCGAGCTCCTACGAGCAGTACTTC. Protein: CASSSPPGQVASSYEQYF.

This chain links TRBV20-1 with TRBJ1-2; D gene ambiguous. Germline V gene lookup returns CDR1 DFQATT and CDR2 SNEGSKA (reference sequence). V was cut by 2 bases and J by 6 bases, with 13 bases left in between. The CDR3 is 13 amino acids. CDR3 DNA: TGCAGTGCTAGACGCCCCAGTTATCATGGCTACACCTTC. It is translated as CSARRPSYHGYTF.

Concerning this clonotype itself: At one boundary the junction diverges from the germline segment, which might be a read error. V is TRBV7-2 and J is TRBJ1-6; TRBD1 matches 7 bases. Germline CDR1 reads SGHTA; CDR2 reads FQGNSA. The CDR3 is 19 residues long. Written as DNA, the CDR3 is TGTGCCAGCAGCTCAGAGAGATACAGGGGAAGGTCCTATAATCCACCCCTCCACTTT. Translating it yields CASSSERYRGRSYNPPLHF.

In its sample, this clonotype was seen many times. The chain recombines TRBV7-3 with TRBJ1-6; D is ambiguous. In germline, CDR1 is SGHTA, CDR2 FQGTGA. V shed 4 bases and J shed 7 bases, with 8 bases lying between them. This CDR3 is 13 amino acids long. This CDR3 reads CASSSDPNSPLHF. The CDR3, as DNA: TGTGCCAGCAGCTCAGACCCGAATTCACCCCTCCACTTT.

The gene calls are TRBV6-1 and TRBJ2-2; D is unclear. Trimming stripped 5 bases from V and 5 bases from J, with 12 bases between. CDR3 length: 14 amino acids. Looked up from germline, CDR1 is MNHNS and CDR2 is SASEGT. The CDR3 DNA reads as TGTGCCAGCAGTTACTTCCCAGCGACCGGGGAGCTGTTTTTT. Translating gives CASSYFPATGELFF.

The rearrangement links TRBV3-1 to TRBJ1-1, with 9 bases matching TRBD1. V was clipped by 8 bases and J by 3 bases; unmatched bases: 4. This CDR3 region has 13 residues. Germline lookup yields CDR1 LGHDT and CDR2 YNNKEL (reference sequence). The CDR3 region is CASADRGDTEAFF. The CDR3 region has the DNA TGTGCCAGCGCTGACAGGGGGGACACTGAAGCTTTCTTT.

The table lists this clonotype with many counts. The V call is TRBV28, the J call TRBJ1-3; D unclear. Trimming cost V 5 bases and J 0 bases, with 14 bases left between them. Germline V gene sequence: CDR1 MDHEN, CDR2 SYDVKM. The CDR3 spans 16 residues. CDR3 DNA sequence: TGTGCCAGCAGTCCAAAACAGCTACTCTCTGGAAACACCATATATTTT. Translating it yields CASSPKQLLSGNTIYF. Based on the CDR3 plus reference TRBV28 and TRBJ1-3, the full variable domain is DVKVTQSSRYLVKRTGEKVFLECVQDMDHENMFWYRQDPGLGLRLIYFSYDVKMKEKGDIPEGYSVSREKKERFSLILESASTNQTSMYLCASSPKQLLSGNTIYFGEGSWLTVV.

The CDR3 DNA reads as TGTGCCAGCAGCGTAGGGGCAGGGGGTTCCGTAGATACGCAGTATTTT. Translation gives CASSVGAGGSVDTQYF. The genes are TRBV9 and TRBJ2-3, with 7 positions matching TRBD1. The CDR3 is 16 residues long. The V segment lost 0 bases and the J segment 5 bases; nucleotides outside the gene matches: 9. Germline assignment: CDR1 SGDLS and CDR2 YYNGEE.

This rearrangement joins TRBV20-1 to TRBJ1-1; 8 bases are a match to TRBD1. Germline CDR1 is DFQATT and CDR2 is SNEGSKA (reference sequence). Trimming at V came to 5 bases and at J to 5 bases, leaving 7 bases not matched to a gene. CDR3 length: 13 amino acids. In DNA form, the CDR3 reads TGCAGTGCTTTAAGGACAGGGCAGACTGAAGCTTTCTTT. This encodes CSALRTGQTEAFF.

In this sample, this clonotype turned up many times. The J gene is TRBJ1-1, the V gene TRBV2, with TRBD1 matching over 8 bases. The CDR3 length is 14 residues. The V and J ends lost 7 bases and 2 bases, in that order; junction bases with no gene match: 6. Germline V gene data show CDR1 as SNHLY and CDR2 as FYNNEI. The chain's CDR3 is CASKGTGGNTEAFF. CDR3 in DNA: TGTGCCAGCAAAGGGACAGGCGGTAACACTGAAGCTTTCTTT.

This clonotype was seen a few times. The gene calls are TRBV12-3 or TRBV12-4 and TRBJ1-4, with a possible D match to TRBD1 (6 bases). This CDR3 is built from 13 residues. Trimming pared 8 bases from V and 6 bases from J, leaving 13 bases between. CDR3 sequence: CASSWGADEKLFF. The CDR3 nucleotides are TGTGCCAGCTCCTGGGGGGCGGATGAAAAACTGTTTTTT.

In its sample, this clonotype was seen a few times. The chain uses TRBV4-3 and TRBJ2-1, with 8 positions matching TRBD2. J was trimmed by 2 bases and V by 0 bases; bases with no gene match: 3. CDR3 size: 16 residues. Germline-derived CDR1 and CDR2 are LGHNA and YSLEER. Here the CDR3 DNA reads TGCGCCAGCAGCCAAGATGGCGGGGGGCCCTACAATGAGCAGTTCTTC. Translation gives CASSQDGGGPYNEQFF.

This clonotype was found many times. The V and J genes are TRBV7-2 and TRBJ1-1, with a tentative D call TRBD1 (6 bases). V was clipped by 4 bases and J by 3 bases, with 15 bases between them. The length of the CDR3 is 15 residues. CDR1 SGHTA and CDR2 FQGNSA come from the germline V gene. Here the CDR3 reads CASSSWGGGDTEAFF. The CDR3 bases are TGTGCCAGCAGCTCATGGGGAGGGGGGGACACTGAAGCTTTCTTT.

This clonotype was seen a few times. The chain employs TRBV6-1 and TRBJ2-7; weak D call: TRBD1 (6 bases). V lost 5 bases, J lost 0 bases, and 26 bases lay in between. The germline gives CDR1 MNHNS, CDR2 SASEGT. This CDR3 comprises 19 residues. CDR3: CASSYRPVYRVGSSYEQYF. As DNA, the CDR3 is TGTGCCAGCAGTTACCGCCCAGTTTACAGGGTGGGGAGCTCCTACGAGCAGTACTTC.

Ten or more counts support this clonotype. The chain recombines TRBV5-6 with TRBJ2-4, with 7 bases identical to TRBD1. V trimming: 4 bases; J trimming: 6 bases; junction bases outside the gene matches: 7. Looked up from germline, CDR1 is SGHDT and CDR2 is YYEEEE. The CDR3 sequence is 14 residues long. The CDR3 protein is CASSLRQGRNIQYF. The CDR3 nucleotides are TGTGCCAGCAGCCTGAGACAGGGAAGAAACATTCAGTACTTC.

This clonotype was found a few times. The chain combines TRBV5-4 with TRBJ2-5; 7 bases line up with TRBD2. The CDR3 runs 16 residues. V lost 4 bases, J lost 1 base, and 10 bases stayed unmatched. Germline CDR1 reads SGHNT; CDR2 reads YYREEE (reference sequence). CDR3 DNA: TGTGCCAGCAGCCCCCAGGAGCGGGGTTCCCAAGAGACCCAGTACTTC. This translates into CASSPQERGSQETQYF.

The CDR3 spells CASSLGRDRGSLGYTF. The DNA of the CDR3 is TGTGCCAGCAGCTTAGGCCGGGACAGGGGATCTTTAGGCTACACCTTC. J is TRBJ1-2 and V is TRBV7-3, with TRBD1 identical over 10 bases. CDR3 size: 16 residues. CDR1 is SGHTA and CDR2 is FQGTGA in the germline V gene. Trimming cost V 2 bases and J 8 bases; bases outside gene matches: 11.

CDR3 amino acids: CASSLEWGQNTGELFF. In nucleotides, the CDR3 is TGCGCCAGCAGCTTGGAATGGGGGCAGAACACCGGGGAGCTGTTTTTT. V usage is TRBV5-1 and J usage is TRBJ2-2, with D perhaps TRBD1 (6 bases). Per the germline V gene, CDR1 is SGHRS and CDR2 is YFSETQ. V lost 0 bases, J lost 1 base, and 10 bases lay in between. The CDR3 covers 16 residues.

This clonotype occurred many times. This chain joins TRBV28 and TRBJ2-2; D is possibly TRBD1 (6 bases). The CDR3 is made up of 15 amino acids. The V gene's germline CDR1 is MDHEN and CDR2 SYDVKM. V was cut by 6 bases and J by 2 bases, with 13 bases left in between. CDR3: CASSPGHRNTGELFF. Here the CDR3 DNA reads TGTGCCAGCAGCCCGGGACACCGAAACACCGGGGAGCTGTTTTTT.

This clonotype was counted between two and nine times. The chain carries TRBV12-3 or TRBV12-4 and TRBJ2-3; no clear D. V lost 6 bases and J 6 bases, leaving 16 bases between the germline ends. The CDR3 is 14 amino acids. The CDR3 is CASSLERSSDTQYF. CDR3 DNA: TGTGCCAGCAGCCTAGAAAGATCAAGCGATACGCAGTATTTT.

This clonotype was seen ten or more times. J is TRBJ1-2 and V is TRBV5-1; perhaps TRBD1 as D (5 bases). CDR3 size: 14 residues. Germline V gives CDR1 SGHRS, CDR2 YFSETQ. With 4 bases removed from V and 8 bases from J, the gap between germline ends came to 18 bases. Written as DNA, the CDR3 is TGCGCCAGCAGCCCTACTGGGGGACCCCGCGGCTACACCTTC. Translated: CASSPTGGPRGYTF.